This note documents a single T cell receptor beta chain sequence. The source of the sample is a study of CD8 T cells in Susac syndrome. The study used healthy donors as controls matched for age and sex. Purification of the CD8+ and CD4+ T cells relied on negative isolation, and TEMRA cells underwent FACS enrichment. The V gene end was trimmed by 10 bases and the J gene end by 2 bases; junction bases not matched to a gene: 6. CDR3 size: 14 residues. The germline V gene has CDR1 MDHEN and CDR2 SYDVKM. Random hexamers were used to reverse transcribe an amount of about 0.5 to 1 ug RNA. With immunoSEQ multiplex PCR, TCR beta CDR3 was amplified across 54 Vbeta and 13 Jbeta. TCRdb re-derived calls from the immunoSEQ multiplex PCR reads in MiXCR, one entry per CDR3 protein. Here the sample spans 180,000 or so distinct CDR3 sequences, approximately 94% being singletons.

V and J are TRBV28 and TRBJ2-7; 12 bases fit TRBD2. The clonotype originates from a human donor in good health. Specimen: CD4+ T cells from PBMCs. The CDR3, as DNA: TGTGCCACCAGGACTAGCGGGGACCCCTACGAGCAGTACTTC. This codes for CATRTSGDPYEQYF.